This T cell receptor (beta chain) was sequenced in a study of cytomegalovirus exposure and HLA in healthy donors. Vbeta (60) and Jbeta (13) primers were used in the PCR. Produced via immunoSEQ multiplex PCR; TCRdb's table is partial and in-frame only. This sample has 80,000 to 95,000 clones, with around 79% found just once. Trimming removed 1 base at V and 5 bases at J, with 11 bases between. Germline V lookup: CDR1 SGHVS, CDR2 FNYEAQ. The CDR3 is 14 amino acids. The sample comprised PBMCs. This clonotype was obtained from a woman between 35 and 50 years old in good health and CMV-seropositive. This chain uses TRBV7-6 with TRBJ2-5; D is ambiguous. The CDR3 here is CASSLEVVGETQYF. The CDR3 nucleotides are TGTGCCAGCAGCTTAGAAGTGGTGGGCGAGACCCAGTACTTC.